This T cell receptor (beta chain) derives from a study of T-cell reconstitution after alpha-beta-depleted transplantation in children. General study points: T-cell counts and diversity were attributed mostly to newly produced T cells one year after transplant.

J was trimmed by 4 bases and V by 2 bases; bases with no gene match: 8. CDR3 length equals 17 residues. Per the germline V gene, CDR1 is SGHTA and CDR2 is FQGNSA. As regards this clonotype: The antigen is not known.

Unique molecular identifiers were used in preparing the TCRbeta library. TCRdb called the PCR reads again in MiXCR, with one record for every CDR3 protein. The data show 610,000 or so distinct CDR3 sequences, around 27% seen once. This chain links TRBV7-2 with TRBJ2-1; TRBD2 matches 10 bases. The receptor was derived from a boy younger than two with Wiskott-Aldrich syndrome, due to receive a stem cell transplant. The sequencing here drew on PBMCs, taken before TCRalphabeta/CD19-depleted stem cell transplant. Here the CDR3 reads CASSLTGTSGTYNEQFF. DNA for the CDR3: TGTGCCAGCAGCTTAACGGGTACTAGCGGGACATACAATGAGCAGTTCTTC.